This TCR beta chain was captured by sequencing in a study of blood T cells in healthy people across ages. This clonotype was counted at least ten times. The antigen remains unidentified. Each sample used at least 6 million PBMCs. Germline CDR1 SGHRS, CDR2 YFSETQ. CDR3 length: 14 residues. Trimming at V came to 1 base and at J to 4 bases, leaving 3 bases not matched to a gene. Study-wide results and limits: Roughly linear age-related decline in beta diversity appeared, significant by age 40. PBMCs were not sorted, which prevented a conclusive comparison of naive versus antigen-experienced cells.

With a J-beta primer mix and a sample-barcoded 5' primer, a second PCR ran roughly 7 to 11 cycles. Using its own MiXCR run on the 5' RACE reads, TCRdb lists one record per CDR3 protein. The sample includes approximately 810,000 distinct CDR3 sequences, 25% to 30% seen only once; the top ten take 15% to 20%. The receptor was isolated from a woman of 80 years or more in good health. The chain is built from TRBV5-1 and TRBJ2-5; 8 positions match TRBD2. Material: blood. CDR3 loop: CASSLSTSGETQYF. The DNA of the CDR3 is TGCGCCAGCAGCTTGTCTACTAGCGGAGAGACCCAGTACTTC.